The source of this TCR beta chain is a study of shared clonotypes between healthy human individuals. CD45RO-negative, CCR7-positively selected cells formed the naive CD8 fraction, excluding terminally differentiated effector memory CD45RA+ cells. Tens of thousands of T cell genomes, or approximately 0.2 ug DNA, went into the sorted-subset replicate PCRs. Only in-frame clones appear in the TCRdb table, and some are missing; sequencing was by immunoSEQ multiplex PCR. The table shows around 600,000 clones, with roughly 95% occurring only once. The germline gives CDR1 MGHRA, CDR2 YSYEKL. This CDR3 contains 15 residues. V was clipped by 1 base and J by 1 base, with 10 bases between them.

The sequence derives from a woman aged 25-40 years in good health. The chain is built from TRBV4-1 and TRBJ1-1; D possibly corresponds to TRBD1 (5 bases). The sample comprised naive CD8+ T cells sorted from blood. The CDR3: CASSQVWGPNTEAFF. The CDR3 DNA is TGCGCCAGCAGCCAAGTCTGGGGCCCGAACACTGAAGCTTTCTTT.